A single sample is the source of the 30 T cell receptor beta chains below, sequenced in a study of blood T cell repertoires in COVID-19 (dated by TCRdb to the early 2020s). The library was built by means of the immunoSEQ multiplex PCR assay. Here the immuneACCESS table is served through TCRdb, limited to in-frame sequences with V and J called. Missing clones are a known gap in these copies; in checked studies unresolved V genes cover under half, and the rest lacks a known reason. Within this sample are around 31,000 clones, with around 90% of them counted one time only. Together, the top ten hold around 0.53% of the sample. Sequencing input: peripheral blood. These receptors came from a woman aged 40 to 50 with active or convalescent COVID-19.

Here the CDR3 DNA reads TGTGCCTGGAGTATGGGCATCCAGTCCTCTGGAAACACCATATATTTT. The encoded protein is CAWSMGIQSSGNTIYF. This chain joins TRBV30 and TRBJ1-3; no clear D. The germline gives CDR1 GTSNPN, CDR2 SVGIG (reference sequence). The CDR3 sequence is 16 residues long. The V and J ends lost 2 bases and 0 bases respectively, with 14 bases between them.

This sequence joins TRBV5-6 and TRBJ2-3; 11 bases align to TRBD1. The CDR3 is 15 amino acids. In germline, CDR1 is SGHDT, CDR2 YYEEEE. V trimming: 5 bases; J trimming: 5 bases; junction bases outside the gene matches: 7. The CDR3 nucleotides are TGTGCCAGCAGACAGGACAGGGGGCTAGGAGATACGCAGTATTTT. Encoded protein: CASRQDRGLGDTQYF.

The V gene is TRBV19, the J gene TRBJ2-5; D is perhaps TRBD2 (7 bases). The CDR3 runs to 15 residues. V was pared by 3 bases and J by 5 bases, with 16 bases between. The germline gives CDR1 LNHDA, CDR2 SQIVND (reference sequence). The CDR3 loop is CASSIRRGAGETQYF. In DNA form, the CDR3 reads TGTGCCAGTAGTATTCGTCGGGGGGCAGGGGAGACCCAGTACTTC.

The CDR3 bases are TGCGCCAGCAGCTTGGGGGTCGGACAGGCAAATGAAAAACTGTTTTTT. Its protein is CASSLGVGQANEKLFF. The chain has TRBV5-1 and TRBJ1-4; 7 nucleotides line up with TRBD1. The CDR3 totals 16 residues. The V and J ends lost 0 bases and 5 bases, in that order; junction bases with no gene match: 7. From germline, CDR1 is SGHRS and CDR2 YFSETQ.

The chain employs TRBV6-5 and TRBJ1-5, with unresolved D. The CDR3 sequence is 14 residues long. Per germline, CDR1 MNHEY and CDR2 SVGAGI. Between the trimmed V and J ends, which lost 6 bases and 2 bases, there was a span of 11 bases. The CDR3 DNA is TGTGCCAGCAGCTACCCCGGAGGCAATCAGCCCCAGCATTTT. Protein: CASSYPGGNQPQHF.

The J gene is TRBJ2-2, the V gene TRBV7-9; D is perhaps TRBD2 (5 bases). Per the germline V gene, CDR1 is SEHNR and CDR2 is FQNEAQ (reference sequence). The CDR3 is made up of 14 amino acids. With 5 bases removed from V and 4 bases from J, the gap between germline ends came to 11 bases. The CDR3 DNA is TGTGCCAGCAGCCATGCCACTAGCACCGGGGAGCTGTTTTTT. It is translated as CASSHATSTGELFF.

A single count supports this clone. The V call is TRBV4-2, the J call TRBJ1-2; 8 bases match TRBD1. CDR1 and CDR2 from the germline V gene are LGHNA and YNFKEQ. The CDR3 consists of 16 residues. The V and J ends lost 3 bases and 2 bases, in that order; junction bases with no gene match: 8. Written as DNA, the CDR3 is TGTGCCAGCAGCCATCAGACAGGGGATTTAAACTATGGCTACACCTTC. It codes for CASSHQTGDLNYGYTF.

The chain links TRBV5-4 to TRBJ2-5; D unresolved. V lost 0 bases to trimming and J lost 2 bases, with 11 bases between them. The germline V gene encodes CDR1 SGHNT and CDR2 YYREEE (reference sequence). This CDR3 has 15 amino acids. Here the CDR3 reads CASSLVVGRQETQYF. The CDR3 DNA follows: TGTGCCAGCAGCTTGGTAGTGGGCAGACAAGAGACCCAGTACTTC.

This clone was found once. V and J are TRBV5-1 and TRBJ2-4, with 8 bases fitting TRBD1. There are 16 residues in the CDR3. Per germline, CDR1 SGHRS and CDR2 YFSETQ. Losses at the gene ends were 4 bases for V and 0 bases for J; bases not matched to a gene: 6. The CDR3 sequence is CASSTGTGVAKNIQYF. CDR3 in DNA: TGCGCCAGCAGCACCGGGACAGGAGTAGCCAAAAACATTCAGTACTTC.

The chain joins TRBV7-2 to TRBJ2-3, with 9 positions matching TRBD2. The germline gives CDR1 SGHTA, CDR2 FQGNSA. The CDR3 is 17 residues long. V lost 0 bases to trimming and J lost 0 bases; unmatched junction nucleotides: 4. The CDR3 DNA follows: TGTGCCAGCAGCTTAGCTAGCGGGGGTGCTAGCACAGATACGCAGTATTTT. It encodes CASSLASGGASTDTQYF.

This clone was seen once. The chain couples TRBV7-5 to TRBJ1-2; the table's D gene call, TRBD1, was not cross checked with the DNA. TRBV7-5 is designated a pseudogene. This CDR3 has 16 amino acids. The CDR3 DNA follows: TGTGCCAGAAGCTTAGGGCAGGGGGAGATGACCTATGGCTACACCTTC. Amino acid sequence: CARSLGQGEMTYGYTF.

The chain employs TRBV29-1 and TRBJ2-4; no definite D call. Trimming shortened V by 5 bases and J by 2 bases, and 7 bases separated the two germline ends. CDR1 is SQVTM, CDR2 ANQGSEA, per germline. CDR3 length equals 12 residues. The DNA of the CDR3 is TGCAGCGTTTCACAGCCCAAAAACATTCAGTACTTC. Translation gives CSVSQPKNIQYF. The variable domain in full, completed from reference TRBV29-1 and TRBJ2-4, reads SAVISQKPSRDICQRGTSLTIQCQVDSQVTMMFWYRQQPGQSLTLIATANQGSEATYESGFVIDKFPISRPNLTFSTLTVSNMSPEDSSIYLCSVSQPKNIQYFGAGTRLSVL.

This clone was detected a few times. The chain joins TRBV19 to TRBJ1-5, with TRBD1 matching over 8 bases. From germline, CDR1 is LNHDA and CDR2 SQIVND (reference sequence). This CDR3 region has 15 residues. Losses at the gene ends were 0 bases for V and 9 bases for J; bases not matched to a gene: 7. The CDR3 reads CASSIDSGGGRPQHF. The CDR3 DNA reads as TGTGCCAGTAGTATAGATTCAGGGGGCGGCAGGCCCCAGCATTTT.

The genes are TRBV27 and TRBJ1-2; 7 bases agree with TRBD1. The CDR3 extends over 15 amino acids. V lost 6 bases and J lost 4; bases outside the gene matches: 11. The germline CDR1 and CDR2 sequences are MNHEY and SMNVEV (reference sequence). The CDR3 nucleotides are TGTGCCAGCAGCTACAAGGGGGCGCCTTCCTATGGCTACACCTTC. Its translation is CASSYKGAPSYGYTF.

The chain links TRBV5-1 to TRBJ2-2; 8 bases are a match to TRBD1. Losses at the gene ends were 3 bases for V and 4 bases for J; bases not matched to a gene: 8. There are 16 residues in the CDR3. CDR1 is SGHRS, CDR2 YFSETQ, per germline. CDR3 in amino acids: CASSSAGTGRTGELFF. DNA of the CDR3: TGCGCCAGCAGCTCTGCCGGGACAGGCCGCACCGGGGAGCTGTTTTTT.

The chain joins TRBV30 to TRBJ1-2; 10 bases map to TRBD1. This CDR3 has 16 amino acids. The junction had 13 bases not matched to a gene; V was cut back by 5 bases and J by 4 bases. CDR1 is GTSNPN and CDR2 is SVGIG in the germline V gene (reference sequence). The DNA of the CDR3 is TGTGCCTGGTCCGGGACAGGGGACCTTTCTACCTATGGCTACACCTTC. Translated: CAWSGTGDLSTYGYTF.

The V gene is TRBV30, the J gene TRBJ1-5; 8 nucleotides line up with TRBD1. Germline CDR1 and CDR2: GTSNPN and SVGIG (reference sequence). Trimming cost V 0 bases and J 5 bases; bases outside gene matches: 18. This CDR3 comprises 19 residues. CDR3 DNA sequence: TGTGCCTGGAGTGTACCGAACTGGAAAGGGACAGGCAGGGATCAGCCCCAGCATTTT. Its translation is CAWSVPNWKGTGRDQPQHF.

The chain is built from TRBV5-6 and TRBJ2-3; TRBD1 matches 8 bases. The junction had 7 bases not matched to a gene; V was cut back by 4 bases and J by 0 bases. The germline V gene encodes CDR1 SGHDT and CDR2 YYEEEE. The CDR3 is 16 residues long. In DNA, the CDR3 is TGTGCCAGCAGCGAGACAGGGGAAACTAGCACAGATACGCAGTATTTT. Translated, it gives CASSETGETSTDTQYF.

DNA for the CDR3: TGTGCCAGCAGGGCGGAGACTAGCGGGTTGGGGCCGGGGGATGAGCAGTTCTTC. It specifies CASRAETSGLGPGDEQFF. V is TRBV2 and J is TRBJ2-1; 10 bases agree with TRBD2. Germline CDR1 is SNHLY and CDR2 is FYNNEI. V dropped 6 bases and J dropped 8; count of bases not matched to a gene: 19. The CDR3 is 18 residues long. Drawing the rest from reference TRBV2 and TRBJ2-1, the complete variable domain is EPEVTQTPSHQVTQMGQEVILRCVPISNHLYFYWYRQILGQKVEFLVSFYNNEISEKSEIFDDQFSVERPDGSNFTLKIRSTKLEDSAMYFCASRAETSGLGPGDEQFFGPGTRLTVL.

The V call is TRBV7-2, the J call TRBJ1-1; D not certain. V lost 1 base, J lost 2 bases, and 8 bases lay in between. CDR1 and CDR2 (germline): SGHTA, FQGNSA. This CDR3 spans 14 amino acids. CDR3 bases: TGTGCCAGCAGCTTAGGAACAGCTAACACTGAAGCTTTCTTT. This encodes CASSLGTANTEAFF.

The gene calls are TRBV19 and TRBJ1-3; a possible D gene is TRBD1 (5 bases). The V end lost 8 bases, the J end lost 0 bases, and 11 bases lay between the germline ends. This CDR3 spans 14 amino acids. Germline V gives CDR1 LNHDA, CDR2 SQIVND (reference sequence). This CDR3 is CASQGLSSGNTIYF. The DNA for the CDR3 is TGTGCCAGTCAGGGCTTGAGCTCTGGAAACACCATATATTTT.

The chain links TRBV30 to TRBJ2-1, with 8 bases lining up with TRBD2. Germline CDR1 is GTSNPN and CDR2 is SVGIG (reference sequence). The CDR3 length is 10 residues. J was trimmed by 12 bases and V by 2 bases; bases with no gene match: 0. CDR3 in amino acids: CAWSSGGQFF. CDR3 DNA sequence: TGTGCCTGGAGTAGCGGGGGGCAGTTCTTC.

This chain uses TRBV14 with TRBJ1-2; D unclear. The CDR3 runs 17 residues. CDR1 and CDR2 (germline): SGHDN, FVKESK. V was trimmed by 3 bases and J by 3 bases, leaving 20 bases between them. DNA for the CDR3: TGTGCCAGCAGCCATAGATCCCTCGGAGGCGTCGACTATGGCTACACCTTC. This gives the protein CASSHRSLGGVDYGYTF.

The V gene is TRBV6-5, the J gene TRBJ1-2; a possible D gene is TRBD1 (5 bases). With 6 bases removed from V and 6 bases from J, the gap between germline ends came to 11 bases. Germline V lookup: CDR1 MNHEY, CDR2 SVGAGI. The CDR3 contains 12 residues. CDR3 bases: TGTGCCAGCAGAGGAGACAGTAATGGCTACACCTTC. It is translated as CASRGDSNGYTF.

The chain couples TRBV19 to TRBJ2-1; TRBD2 matches at 7 bases. In germline, CDR1 is LNHDA, CDR2 SQIVND (reference sequence). This CDR3 comprises 14 residues. The junction had 4 bases not matched to a gene; V was cut back by 1 base and J by 7 bases. The CDR3 here is CASSIGLAANEQFF. As DNA, the CDR3 is TGTGCCAGTAGTATAGGACTAGCCGCTAATGAGCAGTTCTTC.

The chain couples TRBV7-9 to TRBJ1-5; 8 nucleotides line up with TRBD1. Looked up from germline, CDR1 is SEHNR and CDR2 is FQNEAQ (reference sequence). With 3 bases clipped from V and 4 bases from J, the junction kept 8 bases outside the gene matches. This CDR3 has 16 residues. CDR3 sequence reads: CASSLDRAPSNQPQHF. DNA for the CDR3: TGTGCCAGCAGCTTGGACAGGGCCCCCTCGAATCAGCCCCAGCATTTT.

The rearrangement joins TRBV19 to TRBJ2-4; D is possibly TRBD2 (6 bases). The CDR3 consists of 14 residues. CDR1 LNHDA and CDR2 SQIVND come from the germline V gene (reference sequence). With 2 bases removed from V and 7 bases from J, the gap between germline ends came to 12 bases. CDR3 in DNA: TGTGCCAGTAGTATATCCGGCCGGGGGAACATTCAGTACTTC. Its protein product is CASSISGRGNIQYF. Filled out from reference TRBV19 and TRBJ2-4, the complete variable domain reads DGGITQSPKYLFRKEGQNVTLSCEQNLNHDAMYWYRQDPGQGLRLIYYSQIVNDFQKGDIAEGYSVSREKKESFPLTVTSAQKNPTAFYLCASSISGRGNIQYFGAGTRLSVL.

This clone came up a few times. DNA for the CDR3: TGCGCCAGCAGTGGAGACTATTTGGGGACCCAGTACTTC. Protein product: CASSGDYLGTQYF. The J gene is TRBJ2-5, the V gene TRBV10-1, with a weak D call TRBD2 (5 bases). Trimming pared 4 bases from V and 7 bases from J, leaving 13 bases between. Germline V gene data show CDR1 as WNHNN and CDR2 as SYGVQD (reference sequence). There are 13 residues in the CDR3.

The chain is built from TRBV5-1 and TRBJ2-1; D gene unclear. The CDR3 consists of 14 residues. V shed 0 bases and J shed 9 bases, with 13 bases lying between them. From germline, CDR1 is SGHRS and CDR2 YFSETQ. The CDR3 loop is CASSLEEGRGEQFF. The CDR3 nucleotides read TGCGCCAGCAGCTTGGAAGAAGGCCGCGGTGAGCAGTTCTTC.

V and J are TRBV3-1 (or the pseudogene TRBV3-2) and TRBJ1-2; the match to TRBD1 covers 8 bases. Trimming removed 2 bases from V and 5 bases from J; junction bases left unmatched: 4. CDR1 and CDR2 from the germline V gene are LGHDT and YNNKEL (reference sequence). The CDR3 has 14 residues. The CDR3 region is CASSQTQGEYGYTF. The CDR3 nucleotides read TGTGCCAGCAGCCAAACACAGGGGGAATATGGCTACACCTTC.